These 2 T cell receptor beta chains originate from one sample sequenced in a study of blood T cell repertoires in COVID-19 (dated by TCRdb to between 2020 and 2021). Library preparation used the immunoSEQ multiplex PCR assay. TCRdb carries this immuneACCESS record with in-frame sequences only. Its versions omit some clonotypes, under half of them owing to an unresolved V gene in the studies checked, with the rest unexplained. The table for this sample lists about 81,000 clones; about nine tenths of them were counted only once. 1.9% of the sample comes from the top ten. Sequencing was carried out using peripheral blood. Every receptor here comes from a woman between 45 and 65 years old in a cohort sampled during active COVID-19.

This clone was observed a handful of times. The V and J genes are TRBV5-1 and TRBJ2-5, with a tentative D call TRBD2 (5 bases). Between the trimmed V and J ends, which lost 0 bases and 3 bases, there was a span of 12 bases. This CDR3 comprises 15 residues. CDR1 and CDR2 from the germline V gene are SGHRS and YFSETQ. The CDR3 region is CASSLGAVGKETQYF. CDR3 bases: TGCGCCAGCAGCTTGGGAGCGGTGGGGAAAGAGACCCAGTACTTC. Based on the CDR3 plus reference TRBV5-1 and TRBJ2-5, the full variable domain is KAGVTQTPRYLIKTRGQQVTLSCSPISGHRSVSWYQQTPGQGLQFLFEYFSETQRNKGNFPGRFSGRQFSNSRSEMNVSTLELGDSALYLCASSLGAVGKETQYFGPGTRLLVL.

This rearrangement joins TRBV5-1 to TRBJ2-5, with D possibly being TRBD2 (5 bases). Trimming took off 2 bases at V and 5 bases at J, with 19 bases between the two ends. There are 16 residues in the CDR3. Per germline, CDR1 SGHRS and CDR2 YFSETQ. The CDR3 DNA reads TGCGCCAGCAGCTTTGGAGGTAGGACGGGCCTGGAGACCCAGTACTTC. It codes for CASSFGGRTGLETQYF.